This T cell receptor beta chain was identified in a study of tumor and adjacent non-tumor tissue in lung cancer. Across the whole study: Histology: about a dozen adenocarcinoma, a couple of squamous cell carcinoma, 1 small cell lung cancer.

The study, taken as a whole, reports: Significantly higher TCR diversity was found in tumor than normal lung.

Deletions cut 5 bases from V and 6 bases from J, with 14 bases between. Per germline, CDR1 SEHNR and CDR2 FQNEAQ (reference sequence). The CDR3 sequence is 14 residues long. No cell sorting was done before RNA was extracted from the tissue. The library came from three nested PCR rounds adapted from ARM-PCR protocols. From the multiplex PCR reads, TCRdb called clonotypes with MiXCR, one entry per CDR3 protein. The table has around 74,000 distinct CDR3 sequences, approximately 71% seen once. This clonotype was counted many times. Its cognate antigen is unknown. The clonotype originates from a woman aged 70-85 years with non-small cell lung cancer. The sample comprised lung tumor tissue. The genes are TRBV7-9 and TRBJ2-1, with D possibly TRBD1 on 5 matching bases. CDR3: CASSGARAGNEQFF. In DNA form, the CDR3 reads TGTGCCAGCAGCGGGGCCAGGGCAGGCAATGAGCAGTTCTTC.